This T cell receptor beta chain is drawn from a study of T cells in Graves' hyperthyroidism and ophthalmopathy. Points from the study as a whole: Model predictions of ophthalmopathy came a median around 6.5 months before onset. Blood also showed most of the thyroid clonotypes that were expanded above 0.001. Ophthalmopathy could be told apart from stable hyperthyroidism with a 13 V-J model.

This clonotype was seen at least ten times. The antigen is not known. It was RNA transcripts that yielded the amplified TCR beta CDR3 regions. TCR CDR3 underwent first-round RT-PCR with the HTBI primer set. TCRdb re-called the multiplex PCR reads with MiXCR, one entry per CDR3 protein. Of over 350,000 distinct CDR3 sequences in the sample, less than 20% were seen once. The CDR3 contains 15 residues. Germline V gene data show CDR1 as MNHNS and CDR2 as SASEGT. V gave up 4 bases and J gave up 5 bases, with 15 bases separating them. PBMCs were derived from about 9.1 ml fresh peripheral blood. The sequence was collected from a man aged 18 to 35 with Graves' ophthalmopathy. Sample: blood. V gene TRBV6-1 combines with J gene TRBJ1-5; tentative D call: TRBD1 (6 bases). The CDR3 coding sequence is TGTGCCAGCAGTGGACATACAGGGAACCATCAGCCCCAGCATTTT. Translated: CASSGHTGNHQPQHF.